This TCR beta chain was identified in a study of blood T cell repertoires in COVID-19. The CDR3 has 13 amino acids. Trimming took 6 bases from V and 7 from J, leaving 12 bases between them. Study processing details: Reference gene primer amplification yielded estimated nucleated cell counts. Here immunoSEQ multiplex PCR was the method, and the copy in TCRdb shows in-frame clones only, minus some. The V and J calls and the clone size are those of that table, but D and trimming were determined from the DNA. The sample includes 40,000 or so clones, approximately 80% of them seen just once. The origin of this receptor is a man in his fifties with active COVID-19. Input material: peripheral blood. The chain couples TRBV12-3 or TRBV12-4 to TRBJ2-2; TRBD1 might be the D (5 bases). This chain's CDR3 is CASRPRQSGELFF. The DNA for the CDR3 is TGTGCCAGCAGACCTAGACAGAGCGGGGAGCTGTTTTTT.